The 21 T cell receptor beta chains in this list originate from one sample, sequenced in a study of T-cell reconstitution after alpha-beta-depleted transplantation in children. TCRbeta library construction was performed incorporating unique molecular identifiers. TCRdb reprocessed the PCR reads via MiXCR and lists one record per CDR3 protein. The sample yields nearly 550,000 distinct CDR3 sequences, 18% seen once. The source was PBMCs from the stem cell graft donor, collected from the stem cell graft. Receptors were obtained from a human donor who donated a stem cell graft to a child with acute lymphoblastic leukemia.

This clonotype has at least ten counts. The chain couples TRBV7-3 to TRBJ2-2; the D is unclear. The CDR3 runs 12 residues. Trimming shortened V by 2 bases and J by 4 bases, and 2 bases separated the two germline ends. Germline CDR1 reads SGHTA; CDR2 reads FQGTGA. The CDR3 protein is CASSLLTGELFF. The DNA for the CDR3 is TGTGCCAGCAGCTTACTCACCGGGGAGCTGTTTTTT.

V and J are TRBV5-1 and TRBJ2-1, with a tentative D call TRBD2 (6 bases). The CDR3 sequence is 16 residues long. In germline, CDR1 is SGHRS, CDR2 YFSETQ. V was clipped by 0 bases and J by 3 bases, with 13 bases between them. The CDR3, as DNA: TGCGCCAGCAGCTTGGAAAGTACTAGCAGCTACAATGAGCAGTTCTTC. Translating gives CASSLESTSSYNEQFF.

This clonotype was seen only a few times. The genes are TRBV9 and TRBJ1-3; D remains unclear. Between the trimmed V and J ends, which lost 0 bases and 3 bases, there was a span of 7 bases. The CDR3 runs 14 residues. The germline gives CDR1 SGDLS, CDR2 YYNGEE. The CDR3 reads CASSVDLFGNTIYF. The CDR3 DNA follows: TGTGCCAGCAGCGTAGATCTTTTTGGAAACACCATATATTTT. Complete variable domain (other parts from reference TRBV9 and TRBJ1-3): DSGVTQTPKHLITATGQRVTLRCSPRSGDLSVYWYQQSLDQGLQFLIQYYNGEERAKGNILERFSAQQFPDLHSELNLSSLELGDSALYFCASSVDLFGNTIYFGEGSWLTVV.

This clonotype was seen a few times. The J gene is TRBJ2-1, the V gene TRBV3-1; D is undetermined. Germline V gene data show CDR1 as LGHDT and CDR2 as YNNKEL (reference sequence). Trimming removed 0 bases from V and 0 bases from J, with 9 bases in between. The CDR3 is 16 residues long. CDR3 sequence: CASSQDRVSSYNEQFF. CDR3 bases: TGTGCCAGCAGCCAAGATCGCGTTAGCTCCTACAATGAGCAGTTCTTC.

A few counts support this clonotype. This chain joins TRBV25-1 and TRBJ1-2, with TRBD1 matching 10 bases. The CDR3 runs 15 residues. V dropped 4 bases and J dropped 2; count of bases not matched to a gene: 4. Germline V lookup: CDR1 MGHDK, CDR2 SYGVNS. Here the CDR3 DNA reads TGTGCCAGCAGTGGAATGGGACAGGGGAACTATGGCTACACCTTC. It codes for CASSGMGQGNYGYTF.

This clonotype was seen a handful of times. The CDR3 spells CASSLANQWPQHF. Written as DNA, the CDR3 is TGTGCCAGCAGTTTAGCGAATCAGTGGCCCCAGCATTTT. The rearrangement uses TRBV12-3 or TRBV12-4 and TRBJ1-5; D remains unclear. This CDR3 has 13 amino acids. Between the trimmed V and J ends, which lost 0 bases and 9 bases, there was a span of 9 bases.

This clonotype appeared many times. This chain connects TRBV27 to TRBJ1-2; the D gene is possibly TRBD1 (6 bases). This CDR3 has 15 amino acids. In germline, CDR1 is MNHEY, CDR2 SMNVEV (reference sequence). V was clipped by 1 base and J by 0 bases, with 9 bases between them. The CDR3 is CASSLYAGANYGYTF. CDR3 DNA: TGTGCCAGCAGTTTATATGCAGGGGCTAACTATGGCTACACCTTC.

This clonotype was observed a handful of times. The chain couples TRBV29-1 to TRBJ2-1, with D possibly TRBD2 on 6 matching bases. The germline V gene has CDR1 SQVTM and CDR2 ANQGSEA. Trimming left V 2 bases short and J 2 bases short, with 16 bases between. CDR3 length: 16 residues. For the CDR3, the DNA is TGCAGCGTTGAAAAAGGGACTGGCCCAACCTACAATGAGCAGTTCTTC. Encoded protein: CSVEKGTGPTYNEQFF.

This chain joins TRBV18 and TRBJ1-1, with TRBD1 matching over 7 bases. The length of the CDR3 is 13 residues. CDR1 is KGHSH and CDR2 is LQKENI in the germline V gene. J gave up 3 bases and V 10 bases, and 8 bases lay outside the gene matches. The CDR3 bases are TGTGCCAACCGACAGGGCCGGGACACTGAAGCTTTCTTT. It translates to CANRQGRDTEAFF.

This clonotype appeared a few times. The chain uses TRBV29-1 and TRBJ1-2; D unclear. Germline assignment: CDR1 SQVTM and CDR2 ANQGSEA. The CDR3 has 12 residues. V was shortened by 4 bases and J by 4 bases, with 10 bases between the two germline ends. CDR3: CSVVLGAYGYTF. The CDR3 DNA sequence: TGCAGCGTTGTGTTGGGTGCCTATGGCTACACCTTC.

This clonotype showed up many times. A read error may produce the germline difference seen at one junction end. The CDR3 protein is CASSLEPNTEAFF. The CDR3 DNA reads as TGTGCCAGCAGCCTGGAGCCGAACACTGAAGCTTTCTTT. The chain links TRBV5-1 to TRBJ1-1; D is uncertain. Germline values: CDR1 SGHRS, CDR2 YFSETQ. This CDR3 contains 13 residues.

This clonotype has at least ten counts. The V call is TRBV7-3, the J call TRBJ1-1; D remains ambiguous. The CDR3 has 15 residues. The ends were cut back, 3 bases at V and 1 base at J, with 12 bases in the middle. Per germline, CDR1 SGHTA and CDR2 FQGTGA. The CDR3 coding sequence is TGTGCCAGCAGCTTCCTGGCGGGTGGGAACACTGAAGCTTTCTTT. Amino acids: CASSFLAGGNTEAFF.

This clonotype was found a few times. This rearrangement joins TRBV6-5 to TRBJ1-5, with 7 bases aligning to TRBD1. Germline trimming cut 3 bases from V and 8 bases from J; bases unmatched to any gene: 4. The CDR3 is 13 residues long. Germline values: CDR1 MNHEY, CDR2 SVGAGI. The CDR3 loop is CASSYSGGEPQHF. In DNA form, the CDR3 reads TGTGCCAGCAGTTATTCAGGGGGAGAGCCCCAGCATTTT.

The chain links TRBV5-1 to TRBJ2-5; no clear D gene. Germline lookup yields CDR1 SGHRS and CDR2 YFSETQ. V was clipped by 4 bases and J by 7 bases, with 23 bases between them. The CDR3 is made up of 16 amino acids. The CDR3 coding sequence is TGCGCCAGCAGCCTCGACCCGGCTCTCTCCCCAACGACCCAGTACTTC. Its translation is CASSLDPALSPTTQYF.

The chain has TRBV29-1 and TRBJ2-1, with 7 bases lining up with TRBD2. CDR3 length: 18 residues. The ends lost 8 bases at V and 2 bases at J; junction bases unmatched: 21. Germline V gives CDR1 SQVTM, CDR2 ANQGSEA. The CDR3 loop reads CSTHTGTWGGSPYNEQFF. CDR3 sequence (DNA): TGCAGCACACATACGGGAACTTGGGGCGGGAGTCCCTACAATGAGCAGTTCTTC.

This clonotype was observed a handful of times. The chain recombines TRBV20-1 with TRBJ2-3; D perhaps matches TRBD1 (6 bases). Trimming shortened V by 4 bases and J by 5 bases, and 19 bases separated the two germline ends. This CDR3 spans 15 amino acids. Germline CDR1 DFQATT, CDR2 SNEGSKA (reference sequence). Here the CDR3 DNA reads TGCAGTGCTATTCCAAAGAGGACAGCGGAAGATACGCAGTATTTT. Translated: CSAIPKRTAEDTQYF.

The chain carries TRBV27 and TRBJ2-7, with no clear D. CDR1 and CDR2 from the germline V gene are MNHEY and SMNVEV (reference sequence). The V and J ends lost 2 bases and 2 bases respectively, with 13 bases between them. The CDR3 extends over 15 amino acids. The CDR3 DNA follows: TGTGCCAGCAGTTTAGCCGACCCCCTAGCCTACGAGCAGTACTTC. Protein product: CASSLADPLAYEQYF.

This clonotype appeared a few times. The chain recombines TRBV18 with TRBJ2-7, with D perhaps TRBD1 or TRBD2 (5 bases each). Germline lookup yields CDR1 KGHSH and CDR2 LQKENI. V dropped 2 bases and J dropped 1 base, with 15 bases sitting between them. CDR3 length equals 16 residues. The CDR3 reads CASSPTTGTGSYEQYF. The CDR3 nucleotides are TGTGCCAGCTCACCAACGACCGGGACCGGTTCCTACGAGCAGTACTTC.

This clonotype was found a few times. The J gene is TRBJ2-5, the V gene TRBV7-9; the match to TRBD2 covers 9 bases. Germline assignment: CDR1 SEHNR and CDR2 FQNEAQ (reference sequence). Trimming took 4 bases from V and 5 from J; bases not matched to a gene: 11. This CDR3 contains 16 residues. This CDR3 is CASSSIGLAMKETQYF. Written as DNA, the CDR3 is TGTGCCAGCAGCTCTATAGGACTAGCGATGAAGGAGACCCAGTACTTC. Based on the CDR3 plus reference TRBV7-9 and TRBJ2-5, the full variable domain is DTGVSQNPRHKITKRGQNVTFRCDPISEHNRLYWYRQTLGQGPEFLTYFQNEAQLEKSRLLSDRFSAERPKGSFSTLEIQRTEQGDSAMYLCASSSIGLAMKETQYFGPGTRLLVL.

This rearrangement joins TRBV6-1 to TRBJ2-5; the match to TRBD1 covers 8 bases. The CDR3 has 15 residues. The germline V gene has CDR1 MNHNS and CDR2 SASEGT. V shed 6 bases and J 5 bases; nucleotides not matched to a gene: 11. In DNA, the CDR3 is TGTGCCAGCAGCGGACGGGACAGGCCGGGGGAGACCCAGTACTTC. Translating it yields CASSGRDRPGETQYF.

The genes are TRBV12-3 or TRBV12-4 and TRBJ2-7; D is unclear. The CDR3 covers 14 residues. The V gene lost 6 bases and the J gene lost 0 bases, with 12 bases spanning the gap. CDR3 loop: CASSARRGSYEQYF. In DNA form, the CDR3 reads TGTGCCAGCAGCGCGCGAAGAGGCTCCTACGAGCAGTACTTC.